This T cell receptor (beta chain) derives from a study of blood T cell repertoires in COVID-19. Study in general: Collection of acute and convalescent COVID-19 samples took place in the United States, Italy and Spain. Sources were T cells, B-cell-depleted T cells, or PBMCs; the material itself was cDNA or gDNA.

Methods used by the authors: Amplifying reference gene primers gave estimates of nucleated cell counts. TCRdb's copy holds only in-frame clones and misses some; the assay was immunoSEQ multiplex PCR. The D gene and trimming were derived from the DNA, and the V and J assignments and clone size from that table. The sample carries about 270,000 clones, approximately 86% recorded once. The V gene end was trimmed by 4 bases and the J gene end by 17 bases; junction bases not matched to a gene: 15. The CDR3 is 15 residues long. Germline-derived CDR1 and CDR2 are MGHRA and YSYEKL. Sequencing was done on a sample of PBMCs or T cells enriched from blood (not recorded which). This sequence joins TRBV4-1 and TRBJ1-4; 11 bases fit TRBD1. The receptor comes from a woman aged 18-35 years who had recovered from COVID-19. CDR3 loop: CASSLGVGTGGSRFF. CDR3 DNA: TGCGCCAGCAGCCTAGGTGTTGGGACAGGGGGTTCTCGATTTTTT.